Each of the 15 T cell receptor beta chains below was sequenced from the same sample in a study of T cell responses to AZD1222 COVID-19 vaccine. Profiled with immunoSEQ multiplex PCR; TCRdb holds only in-frame clones, not every one. The sample lists roughly 150,000 clones, 70% to 90% seen once, with around 2.1% in the top ten. The sequences come from peripheral blood, collected on day 0 of AZD1222 vaccination. The source of these receptors is an adult in good health.

The V gene is TRBV5-1, the J gene TRBJ1-2; 7 nucleotides match TRBD1. This CDR3 is built from 14 residues. Losses at the gene ends were 2 bases for V and 6 bases for J; bases not matched to a gene: 7. Germline lookup yields CDR1 SGHRS and CDR2 YFSETQ. CDR3 sequence reads: CASSLIRDSHGYTF. The CDR3 bases are TGCGCCAGCAGCTTAATCCGGGACAGCCATGGCTACACCTTC.

The genes are TRBV6-5 and TRBJ2-5; no reliable D call. Germline CDR1 is MNHEY and CDR2 is SVGAGI. The CDR3 is made up of 16 amino acids. Trimming cost V 1 base and J 7 bases, with 19 bases left between them. In nucleotides, the CDR3 is TGTGCCAGCAGTTACTATCGGACCCCCAAGGAAGGGACCCAGTACTTC. This gives the protein CASSYYRTPKEGTQYF.

The J gene is TRBJ2-3, the V gene TRBV10-3; TRBD2 matches 11 bases. This CDR3 contains 16 residues. Unmatched junction bases numbered 7, after V lost 7 bases and J lost 1 base. Germline loops: CDR1 ENHRY, CDR2 SYGVKD. The DNA for the CDR3 is TGTGCCATCAAAGAACTAGCGGGAGATGGCACAGATACGCAGTATTTT. It is translated as CAIKELAGDGTDTQYF.

The chain joins TRBV7-6 to TRBJ1-6; 9 nucleotides line up with TRBD1. The CDR3 loop spans 14 amino acids. Per germline, CDR1 SGHVS and CDR2 FNYEAQ. Trimming took 4 bases from V and 16 from J; bases not matched to a gene: 11. The CDR3 reads CASSSGTGPGTLHF. CDR3 in DNA: TGTGCCAGCAGCTCCGGGACAGGGCCCGGGACGCTCCACTTT. The full variable domain, its missing parts supplied by reference TRBV7-6 and TRBJ1-6, is GAGVSQSPRYKVTKRGQDVALRCDPISGHVSLYWYRQALGQGPEFLTYFNYEAQQDKSGLPNDRFSAERPEGSISTLTIQRTEQRDSAMYRCASSSGTGPGTLHFGNGTRLTVT.

This chain links TRBV6-2 or TRBV6-3 with TRBJ2-1; 11 positions agree with TRBD2. V gave up 5 bases and J gave up 7 bases; unmatched junction bases: 13. This CDR3 spans 17 amino acids. Germline-derived CDR1 and CDR2 are MNHEY and SVGEGT. The CDR3 DNA sequence: TGTGCCAGCAGTCTCTGGTTAGCGGGAGGGCCCAAGAATGAGCAGTTCTTC. This sequence encodes CASSLWLAGGPKNEQFF.

The chain combines TRBV7-2 with TRBJ2-3, with 9 nucleotides matching TRBD1. The CDR3 sequence is 16 residues long. CDR1 is SGHTA and CDR2 is FQGNSA in the germline V gene. Unmatched junction bases numbered 5, after V lost 2 bases and J lost 2 bases. CDR3 in DNA: TGTGCCAGCAGCTTAAGACAGGGGGGATCCACAGATACGCAGTATTTT. It encodes CASSLRQGGSTDTQYF.

The gene calls are TRBV5-6 and TRBJ1-1; weak D call: TRBD1 (5 bases). The ends were cut back, 2 bases at V and 2 bases at J, with 13 bases in the middle. Germline CDR1 is SGHDT and CDR2 is YYEEEE. The CDR3 consists of 15 residues. The CDR3: CASSFLARDNTEAFF. The CDR3 nucleotides are TGTGCCAGCAGCTTTTTAGCCAGGGATAACACTGAAGCTTTCTTT.

The chain has TRBV27 and TRBJ2-1, with 12 nucleotides matching TRBD2. The junction had 4 bases not matched to a gene; V was cut back by 6 bases and J by 7 bases. Germline V CDR1 and CDR2: MNHEY, SMNVEV (reference sequence). This CDR3 region has 14 residues. The chain's CDR3 is CASRTSGSGNEQFF. The CDR3 DNA is TGTGCCAGCAGGACTAGCGGGAGCGGTAATGAGCAGTTCTTC.

V gene TRBV11-3 combines with J gene TRBJ2-7, with 7 positions matching TRBD2. Germline V CDR1 and CDR2: SGHNT, YENEEA. The CDR3 consists of 13 residues. Germline trimming cut 3 bases from V and 5 bases from J; bases unmatched to any gene: 4. The CDR3 DNA follows: TGTGCCAGCAGCTTCAGCGGGATCAACGAGCAGTACTTC. Protein sequence: CASSFSGINEQYF.

The genes are TRBV5-6 and TRBJ1-3; D is possibly TRBD1 (5 bases). Germline V gives CDR1 SGHDT, CDR2 YYEEEE. Deletions cut 3 bases from V and 8 bases from J, with 18 bases between. CDR3 size: 15 residues. CDR3 in amino acids: CASSSGRQSQDTIYF. The CDR3 DNA reads TGTGCCAGCAGCTCCGGTAGACAGAGCCAGGACACCATATATTTT.

This sequence joins TRBV27 and TRBJ1-6; 7 bases are shared with TRBD1. CDR1 and CDR2 (germline): MNHEY, SMNVEV (reference sequence). CDR3 length equals 14 residues. Unmatched junction bases numbered 8, after V lost 5 bases and J lost 10 bases. CDR3 bases: TGTGCCAGCAGTCTTAACAGGGGAGGCTCACCCCTCCACTTT. This sequence encodes CASSLNRGGSPLHF.

This rearrangement joins TRBV19 to TRBJ2-2; tentative D call: TRBD1 (6 bases). V was clipped by 3 bases and J by 4 bases, with 18 bases between them. Per the germline V gene, CDR1 is LNHDA and CDR2 is SQIVND (reference sequence). This CDR3 is 17 amino acids long. For the CDR3, the DNA is TGTGCCAGTAGTATTACGGGGTGGGCAGGGGCCACCGGGGAGCTGTTTTTT. Translated, it gives CASSITGWAGATGELFF.

V gene TRBV5-5 combines with J gene TRBJ2-7; D tentatively reads TRBD1 or TRBD2 (6 bases each). This CDR3 region has 15 residues. CDR1 and CDR2 from the germline V gene are SGHKS and YYEKEE (reference sequence). V was cut by 0 bases and J by 2 bases, with 12 bases left in between. The CDR3 bases are TGTGCCAGCAGCTTGGCCCCGGGGGCAACCTACGAGCAGTACTTC. Protein sequence: CASSLAPGATYEQYF.

The J gene is TRBJ2-1, the V gene TRBV12-3 or TRBV12-4; D is uncertain. Between the trimmed V and J ends, which lost 3 bases and 10 bases, there was a span of 7 bases. This CDR3 spans 11 amino acids. The CDR3 sequence is CASSFEGEQFF. The CDR3, as DNA: TGTGCCAGCAGTTTCGAAGGGGAGCAGTTCTTC.

In this sample, this clone turned up once. The chain is built from TRBV15 and TRBJ2-3; no reliable D call. Deletions cut 0 bases from V and 2 bases from J, with 3 bases between. Germline-derived CDR1 and CDR2 are LNHNV and YYDKDF (reference sequence). The CDR3 covers 13 residues. CDR3 coding DNA: TGTGCCACCAGCAGAGATCCCACAGATACGCAGTATTTT. The encoded protein is CATSRDPTDTQYF.